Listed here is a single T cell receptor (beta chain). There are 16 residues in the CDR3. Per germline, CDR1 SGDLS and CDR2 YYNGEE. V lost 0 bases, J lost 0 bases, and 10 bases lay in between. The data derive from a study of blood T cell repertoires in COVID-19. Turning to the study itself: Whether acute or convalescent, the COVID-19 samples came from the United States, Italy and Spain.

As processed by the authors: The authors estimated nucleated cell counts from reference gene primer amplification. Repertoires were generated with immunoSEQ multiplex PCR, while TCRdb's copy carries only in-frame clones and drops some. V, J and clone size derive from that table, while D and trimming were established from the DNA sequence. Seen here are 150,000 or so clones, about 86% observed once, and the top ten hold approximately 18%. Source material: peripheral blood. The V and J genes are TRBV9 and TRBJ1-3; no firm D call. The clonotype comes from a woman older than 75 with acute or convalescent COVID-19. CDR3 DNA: TGTGCCAGCAGCGTAGAGGCAGGCAGCTCTGGAAACACCATATATTTT. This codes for CASSVEAGSSGNTIYF.